The sequence of this T cell receptor (beta chain) was determined in a study of blood T cell repertoires in COVID-19. In the authors' methods: Estimation of nucleated cell counts relied on the amplification of reference gene primers. Profiled with immunoSEQ multiplex PCR; TCRdb holds only in-frame clones, not every one. V and J calls and clone size are those listed in that table; D and trimming were worked out from the DNA. The sample gives some 200,000 clones, more than 75% of which show up once; 12% is in the top ten. The length of the CDR3 is 16 residues. Per germline, CDR1 MGHRA and CDR2 YSYEKL. V gave up 0 bases and J gave up 4 bases; unmatched junction bases: 7.

The sequencing input was peripheral blood. This chain uses TRBV4-1 with TRBJ2-5, with TRBD2 identical over 8 bases. The sequence was obtained from a woman aged 40-49 years with acute or convalescent COVID-19. In DNA, the CDR3 is TGCGCCAGCAGCCAAGATCCGGGGGGGGCGGTAGAGACCCAGTACTTC. Amino acid sequence: CASSQDPGGAVETQYF.